A single sample gave rise to the 10 T cell receptor beta chains below, sequenced in a study of vaccination and CD4 T cells after COVID-19. The assay that was used to sequence DNA from cultured CD4+ T cells was the Oncomine TCR Beta short-read assay. TCRdb reanalysed the PCR reads using MiXCR and keeps one entry per CDR3 protein. The sample consists of approximately 15,000 distinct CDR3 sequences, around 61% of them appearing once. Their target antigens are unknown. Documented treatment: approximately 9-day PBMC culture with coronavirus spike peptide pools or control peptides (ViraFEST assay). The specimen was CD4+ T cells from blood, cultured in vitro. These receptor sequences come from a human donor who had recovered from COVID-19.

The CDR3 DNA is TGTGCCAGCAGTCACCAGGGGGCGAGTCGCTCTGGGGCCAACGTCCTGACTTTC. Translation: CASSHQGASRSGANVLTF. This chain uses TRBV6-2 or TRBV6-3 with TRBJ2-6; TRBD1 aligns across 8 bases. Germline lookup yields CDR1 MNHEY and CDR2 SVGEGT. The CDR3 length is 18 residues. J gave up 0 bases and V 5 bases, and 9 bases lay outside the gene matches.

This rearrangement joins TRBV9 to TRBJ1-2; 8 nucleotides match TRBD1. From germline, CDR1 is SGDLS and CDR2 YYNGEE. The CDR3 totals 14 residues. After removal of 2 bases from V and 3 bases from J, the junction contained 3 bases not matched to a gene. The CDR3 sequence is CASSVRGLDYGYTF. The CDR3 coding sequence is TGTGCCAGCAGCGTCAGGGGGCTGGACTATGGCTACACCTTC.

This clonotype was recorded a few times. This rearrangement joins TRBV20-1 to TRBJ2-1, with 9 positions matching TRBD1. The CDR3 is made up of 16 amino acids. The germline V gene encodes CDR1 DFQATT and CDR2 SNEGSKA (reference sequence). The trim removed 3 bases at V and 1 base at J, leaving 7 bases unmatched. CDR3 DNA: TGCAGTGCTAGTGGAACAGGGGGCGGTTCCTACAATGAGCAGTTCTTC. Its translation is CSASGTGGGSYNEQFF.

The chain employs TRBV20-1 and TRBJ2-3; TRBD2 matches 9 bases. This CDR3 is 16 amino acids long. V shed 2 bases and J 0 bases; nucleotides not matched to a gene: 6. Germline V gene lookup returns CDR1 DFQATT and CDR2 SNEGSKA (reference sequence). The CDR3 is CSARTLAGSSTDTQYF. In DNA form, the CDR3 reads TGCAGTGCTAGAACTCTAGCGGGGAGTAGCACAGATACGCAGTATTTT.

A remark on this clonotype: A read error may produce the germline difference seen at one junction end. As DNA, the CDR3 is TGCAGTGCCAGAGTTGGGGGGAACACCGGGGAGCTGTTTTTT. Translated, it gives CSARVGGNTGELFF. This chain connects TRBV20-1 to TRBJ2-2; D may match TRBD1 or TRBD2 (5 bases each). Germline V lookup: CDR1 DFQATT, CDR2 SNEGSKA (reference sequence). The CDR3 has 14 amino acids.

Here the CDR3 DNA reads TGTGCCAGCAGCCGACAGGGGGCCTACGAAGAGCAGTACTTC. It codes for CASSRQGAYEEQYF. The gene calls are TRBV11-1 and TRBJ2-7; TRBD1 agrees at 10 bases. V gave up 5 bases and J gave up 7 bases; unmatched junction bases: 8. Germline-derived CDR1 and CDR2 are SGHAT and FQDESV (reference sequence). The CDR3 runs to 14 residues.

V is TRBV27 and J is TRBJ1-2; D gene ambiguous. The CDR3 has 15 amino acids. CDR1 is MNHEY, CDR2 SMNVEV, per germline (reference sequence). Deletions cut 5 bases from V and 0 bases from J, with 13 bases between. CDR3 loop: CASSVGRIANYGYTF. The CDR3 DNA is TGTGCCAGCAGTGTGGGGAGGATAGCTAACTATGGCTACACCTTC.

This chain connects TRBV30 to TRBJ2-5; a possible D gene is TRBD2 (6 bases). CDR3 length equals 13 residues. Germline CDR1 and CDR2: GTSNPN and SVGIG (reference sequence). Trimming cost V 0 bases and J 4 bases, with 9 bases left between them. The CDR3 reads CAWSVMGGETQYF. The CDR3, as DNA: TGTGCCTGGAGTGTTATGGGAGGAGAGACCCAGTACTTC.

J is TRBJ2-5 and V is TRBV24-1, with D possibly matching TRBD1 (6 bases). This CDR3 comprises 16 residues. The germline V gene has CDR1 KGHDR and CDR2 SFDVKD. Trimming took 3 bases from V and 7 from J, leaving 20 bases between them. This CDR3 reads CATSDRRTGKVATQYF. The CDR3 DNA follows: TGTGCCACCAGTGATAGAAGAACAGGGAAGGTCGCGACCCAGTACTTC.

The rearrangement joins TRBV15 to TRBJ1-1; D gene ambiguous. CDR1 LNHNV and CDR2 YYDKDF come from the germline V gene (reference sequence). Trimming shortened V by 3 bases and J by 0 bases, and 5 bases separated the two germline ends. The CDR3 sequence is 13 residues long. CDR3: CATSRTVNTEAFF. The CDR3 coding sequence is TGTGCCACCAGCAGGACGGTGAACACTGAAGCTTTCTTT. The whole variable domain, remainder taken from reference TRBV15 and TRBJ1-1, is DAMVIQNPRYQVTQFGKPVTLSCSQTLNHNVMYWYQQKSSQAPKLLFHYYDKDFNNEADTPDNFQSRRPNTSFCFLDIRSPGLGDTAMYLCATSRTVNTEAFFGQGTRLTVV.